These 3 T cell receptor beta chains originate from one sample sequenced in a study of early T cells in non-severe SARS-CoV-2 infection (dated by TCRdb to about 2021). Libraries were made using 5' RACE. Sequencing was carried out with a NextSeq 500. In TCRdb, the public reads were trimmed at Q25 with fastp and aligned with MiXCR, with productive beta chains retained. Entries that share a CDR3 protein sequence are merged under the most common genes and DNA. This sample gives about 92,000 distinct CDR3 sequences in total; about 15% of them show up just once. The top ten constitute 5% to 7.5% of the sample. Sequencing input: whole blood. These receptors were obtained from an adult who was a healthcare worker with PCR-confirmed SARS-CoV-2 infection or an uninfected control (not recorded which).

This clonotype occurred many times. The chain couples TRBV7-8 to TRBJ2-4; D is uncertain. The V end lost 1 base, the J end lost 2 bases, and 6 bases lay between the germline ends. Germline V gene data show CDR1 as SGHVS and CDR2 as FQNEAQ. The CDR3 consists of 14 residues. The CDR3 bases are TGTGCCAGCAGCTTAGGGGGAACCAAAAACATTCAGTACTTC. Protein: CASSLGGTKNIQYF.

This clonotype has only a few counts. The rearrangement links TRBV12-3 or TRBV12-4 to TRBJ2-1, with 10 bases fitting TRBD1. The length of the CDR3 is 14 residues. After removal of 3 bases from V and 9 bases from J, the junction contained 5 bases not matched to a gene. CDR3 sequence reads: CASSFGTGVGEQFF. The CDR3, as DNA: TGTGCCAGCAGTTTTGGGACAGGGGTCGGTGAGCAGTTCTTC.

This clonotype was detected a few times. This sequence joins TRBV6-5 and TRBJ2-7; D uncertain. Germline-derived CDR1 and CDR2 are MNHEY and SVGAGI. This CDR3 has 13 amino acids. Deletions cut 6 bases from V and 2 bases from J, with 11 bases between. The CDR3: CASSRGPTYEQYF. The CDR3, as DNA: TGTGCCAGCAGCCGTGGACCCACCTACGAGCAGTACTTC.